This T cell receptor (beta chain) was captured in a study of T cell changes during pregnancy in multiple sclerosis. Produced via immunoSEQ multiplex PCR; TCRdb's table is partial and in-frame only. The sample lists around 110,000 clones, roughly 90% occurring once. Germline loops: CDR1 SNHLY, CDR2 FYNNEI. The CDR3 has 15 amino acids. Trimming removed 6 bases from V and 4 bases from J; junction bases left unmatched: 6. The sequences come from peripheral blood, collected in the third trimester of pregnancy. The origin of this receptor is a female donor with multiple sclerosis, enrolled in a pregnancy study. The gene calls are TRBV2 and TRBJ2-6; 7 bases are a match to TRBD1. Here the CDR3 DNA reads TGTGCCAGCAGCGAGACAGGGACCGGGGCCAACGTCCTGACTTTC. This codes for CASSETGTGANVLTF. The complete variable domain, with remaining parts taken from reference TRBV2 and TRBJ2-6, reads EPEVTQTPSHQVTQMGQEVILRCVPISNHLYFYWYRQILGQKVEFLVSFYNNEISEKSEIFDDQFSVERPDGSNFTLKIRSTKLEDSAMYFCASSETGTGANVLTFGAGSRLTVL.